Presented here are 28 T cell receptor beta chains from one specimen sequenced in a study of CD8+ T cells in alopecia areata. The authors extracted RNA and reverse transcribed it into cDNA as the sequencing template. Method: immunoSEQ multiplex PCR; TCRdb's copy keeps in-frame clones and lacks some. The table includes some 220,000 clones, 50% to 60% detected once. Stated treatment: oral pan-JAK inhibitor, 5-10 mg twice daily. Sequencing used CD4+ T cells sorted from blood, obtained at week 4, from a patient treated with tofacitinib. These receptors were taken from a human donor with alopecia areata.

V gene TRBV10-3 combines with J gene TRBJ2-5, with D maybe TRBD1 (6 bases). The germline V gene encodes CDR1 ENHRY and CDR2 SYGVKD. The CDR3 spans 14 residues. V lost 8 bases and J lost 3, with 16 bases in between. Here the CDR3 reads CAISAHRAEETQYF. CDR3 sequence (DNA): TGTGCCATCTCGGCCCACAGGGCTGAAGAGACCCAGTACTTC.

The rearrangement joins TRBV7-2 to TRBJ2-5; possibly TRBD1 for D (6 bases). CDR1 and CDR2 (germline): SGHTA, FQGNSA. The ends were cut back, 5 bases at V and 1 base at J, with 8 bases in the middle. The CDR3 has 13 amino acids. Here the CDR3 DNA reads TGTGCCAGCAGCCGGACAGTCCAAGAGACCCAGTACTTC. Protein sequence: CASSRTVQETQYF.

The chain combines TRBV7-9 with TRBJ1-6; TRBD1 is a possible D gene (6 bases). Germline V CDR1 and CDR2: SEHNR, FQNEAQ (reference sequence). The CDR3 is made up of 15 amino acids. Trimming removed 5 bases at V and 7 bases at J, with 15 bases between. The CDR3 protein is CASSTGDRRNSPLHF. CDR3 nucleotides: TGTGCCAGCAGCACCGGAGACAGGCGCAATTCACCCCTCCACTTT.

The genes are TRBV29-1 and TRBJ2-3; TRBD1 aligns across 9 bases. V lost 7 bases to trimming and J lost 4 bases; unmatched junction nucleotides: 18. The CDR3 extends over 17 amino acids. The germline V gene encodes CDR1 SQVTM and CDR2 ANQGSEA. CDR3 region: CSAGTSGTGFGADTQYF. DNA of the CDR3: TGCAGCGCCGGCACCTCCGGGACAGGGTTTGGTGCAGATACGCAGTATTTT.

This chain links TRBV7-2 with TRBJ2-7; D gene uncertain. Per germline, CDR1 SGHTA and CDR2 FQGNSA. The V end was cut by 1 base, the J end by 6 bases, with 10 bases between. This CDR3 is built from 13 residues. The CDR3 sequence is CASSLGVGREQYF. CDR3 coding DNA: TGTGCCAGCAGCTTAGGGGTAGGGCGCGAGCAGTACTTC.

The V and J genes are TRBV14 and TRBJ1-2, with D perhaps matching TRBD1 (5 bases). This CDR3 comprises 12 residues. Trimming left V 2 bases short and J 4 bases short, with 5 bases between. Per the germline V gene, CDR1 is SGHDN and CDR2 is FVKESK. CDR3 sequence: CASSQTGYGYTF. CDR3 DNA sequence: TGTGCCAGCAGCCAAACAGGCTATGGCTACACCTTC.

The V gene is TRBV6-1, the J gene TRBJ1-5; the match to TRBD1 covers 8 bases. Per the germline V gene, CDR1 is MNHNS and CDR2 is SASEGT. This CDR3 is 18 amino acids long. V was clipped by 3 bases and J by 3 bases; unmatched bases: 13. The CDR3 protein is CASSEDRWTGHTNQPQHF. DNA for the CDR3: TGTGCCAGCAGTGAGGATAGATGGACAGGGCATACCAATCAGCCCCAGCATTTT.

This clone was detected a few times. The chain couples TRBV5-1 to TRBJ2-7; TRBD2 matches 12 bases. CDR1 SGHRS and CDR2 YFSETQ come from the germline V gene. V dropped 7 bases and J dropped 3; count of bases not matched to a gene: 11. The CDR3 is made up of 16 amino acids. CDR3: CASSKEATSGGYEQYF. The CDR3 nucleotides are TGCGCCAGCTCCAAGGAGGCGACTAGCGGGGGCTACGAGCAGTACTTC.

The chain joins TRBV30 to TRBJ2-3; D gene unclear. Germline CDR1 reads GTSNPN; CDR2 reads SVGIG (reference sequence). The CDR3 length is 12 residues. Trimming left V 2 bases short and J 1 base short, with 4 bases between. The CDR3 coding sequence is TGTGCCTGGAGTATGGGCACAGATACGCAGTATTTT. Protein: CAWSMGTDTQYF.

The chain is built from TRBV30 and TRBJ1-1, with TRBD1 matching over 8 bases. Trimming cost V 3 bases and J 1 base; bases outside gene matches: 7. The CDR3 is 15 residues long. Germline V gene sequence: CDR1 GTSNPN, CDR2 SVGIG (reference sequence). In DNA, the CDR3 is TGTGCCTGGAGCCCCTCAGGGGGCCGGAACACTGAAGCTTTCTTT. As protein: CAWSPSGGRNTEAFF.

The V gene is TRBV30, the J gene TRBJ2-5; TRBD2 aligns across 7 bases. CDR1 is GTSNPN, CDR2 SVGIG, per germline (reference sequence). V lost 1 base and J lost 5; bases outside the gene matches: 7. The CDR3 is made up of 14 amino acids. CDR3 region: CAWSGGGTEETQYF. The DNA of the CDR3 is TGTGCCTGGAGTGGGGGGGGTACTGAGGAGACCCAGTACTTC.

The chain employs TRBV15 and TRBJ1-2; 8 positions match TRBD1. The junction had 2 bases not matched to a gene; V was cut back by 0 bases and J by 5 bases. CDR1 and CDR2 (germline): LNHNV, YYDKDF (reference sequence). The CDR3 contains 14 residues. CDR3 coding DNA: TGTGCCACCAGCAGAGAGGACAGGGCTTATGGCTACACCTTC. It codes for CATSREDRAYGYTF.

As to this clone: The same CDR3 arises from other DNA sequences in this sample as well. The DNA of the CDR3 is TGTGCCAGCTCACCAGGGACAGACTATGGCTACACCTTC. Residues: CASSPGTDYGYTF. V gene TRBV18 combines with J gene TRBJ1-2, with 7 bases matching TRBD1. This CDR3 is 13 amino acids long. CDR1 and CDR2 from the germline V gene are KGHSH and LQKENI. The trim removed 2 bases at V and 3 bases at J, leaving 0 bases unmatched.

The rearrangement links TRBV25-1 to TRBJ2-7; possible D gene TRBD2, 5 bases. Germline CDR1 is MGHDK and CDR2 is SYGVNS. The ends were cut back, 2 bases at V and 5 bases at J, with 13 bases in the middle. The CDR3 runs 14 residues. CDR3 sequence: CASSESGRSDEQYF. DNA for the CDR3: TGTGCCAGCAGTGAAAGCGGAAGATCGGACGAGCAGTACTTC.

This clone was seen just once. Other nucleotide sequences from this sample produce the same CDR3. The V call is TRBV30, the J call TRBJ2-3; D uncertain. V was pared by 0 bases and J by 0 bases, with 1 base between. This CDR3 has 12 residues. Germline V gene data show CDR1 as GTSNPN and CDR2 as SVGIG (reference sequence). CDR3 in DNA: TGTGCCTGGAGTGTCAGCACAGATACGCAGTATTTT. It is translated as CAWSVSTDTQYF.

The chain joins TRBV25-1 to TRBJ1-6, with D perhaps TRBD1 (5 bases). Germline lookup yields CDR1 MGHDK and CDR2 SYGVNS. This CDR3 has 15 residues. V was clipped by 3 bases and J by 7 bases, with 13 bases between them. This chain's CDR3 is CASSEVAGGNSPLHF. The CDR3 nucleotides are TGTGCCAGCAGTGAGGTGGCCGGGGGGAATTCACCCCTCCACTTT. The entire variable domain, with the rest obtained from reference TRBV25-1 and TRBJ1-6, is as follows: EADIYQTPRYLVIGTGKKITLECSQTMGHDKMYWYQQDPGMELHLIHYSYGVNSTEKGDLSSESTVSRIRTEHFPLTLESARPSHTSQYLCASSEVAGGNSPLHFGNGTRLTVT.

In its sample, this clone was seen a few times. J is TRBJ1-2 and V is TRBV6-5; 9 bases align to TRBD1. There are 13 residues in the CDR3. Germline trimming cut 9 bases from V and 3 bases from J; bases unmatched to any gene: 5. Germline V gene data show CDR1 as MNHEY and CDR2 as SVGAGI. The CDR3 spells CASNRGPYYGYTF. CDR3 nucleotide sequence: TGTGCCAGTAACAGGGGGCCATACTATGGCTACACCTTC.

The chain carries TRBV28 and TRBJ1-2; D gene uncertain. Between the trimmed V and J ends, which lost 5 bases and 0 bases, there was a span of 7 bases. The CDR3 covers 13 residues. CDR1 is MDHEN, CDR2 SYDVKM, per germline. This CDR3 is CASSPPSNYGYTF. CDR3 DNA sequence: TGTGCCAGCAGTCCCCCGTCTAACTATGGCTACACCTTC.

This clone was observed at least ten times. The J gene is TRBJ2-3, the V gene TRBV7-2; a possible D gene is TRBD2 (5 bases). Trimming left V 6 bases short and J 3 bases short, with 13 bases between. The V gene's germline CDR1 is SGHTA and CDR2 FQGNSA. There are 14 residues in the CDR3. CDR3 residues: CASSQTRPTDTQYF. CDR3 coding DNA: TGTGCCAGCAGTCAAACTAGACCTACAGATACGCAGTATTTT.

This clone has more than one count but fewer than ten. The chain couples TRBV25-1 to TRBJ1-5, with D hard to call. The CDR3 covers 16 residues. The germline V gene has CDR1 MGHDK and CDR2 SYGVNS. The V end lost 7 bases, the J end lost 2 bases, and 18 bases lay between the germline ends. The CDR3 loop is CASKTGRPIGNQPQHF. Here the CDR3 DNA reads TGTGCCAGCAAGACGGGGAGACCCATTGGCAATCAGCCCCAGCATTTT. The variable domain in full, completed from reference TRBV25-1 and TRBJ1-5, reads EADIYQTPRYLVIGTGKKITLECSQTMGHDKMYWYQQDPGMELHLIHYSYGVNSTEKGDLSSESTVSRIRTEHFPLTLESARPSHTSQYLCASKTGRPIGNQPQHFGDGTRLSIL.

The chain employs TRBV18 and TRBJ2-3; 11 bases agree with TRBD2. From germline, CDR1 is KGHSH and CDR2 LQKENI. V lost 4 bases to trimming and J lost 2 bases; unmatched junction nucleotides: 5. This CDR3 spans 16 amino acids. The CDR3 sequence is CASSHLAGGATDTQYF. CDR3 coding DNA: TGTGCCAGCTCACACCTAGCGGGGGGCGCCACAGATACGCAGTATTTT.

This clone was seen more than once but under ten times. The chain combines TRBV4-3 with TRBJ2-1; D unresolved. The germline V gene encodes CDR1 LGHNA and CDR2 YSLEER. Trimming removed 0 bases from V and 7 bases from J, with 4 bases in between. The CDR3 length is 12 residues. For the CDR3, the DNA is TGCGCCAGCAGCCAAGATAATAATGAGCAGTTCTTC. This translates into CASSQDNNEQFF.

This clone has only a few counts. Other DNA sequences of this sample code for an identical CDR3. V is TRBV18 and J is TRBJ1-5; D may be TRBD1 (5 bases). Per germline, CDR1 KGHSH and CDR2 LQKENI. CDR3 length: 13 amino acids. V was cut by 3 bases and J by 4 bases, with 7 bases left in between. Written as DNA, the CDR3 is TGTGCCAGCTCACCGGGGCAAAATCAGCCCCAGCATTTT. Encoded protein: CASSPGQNQPQHF.

V usage is TRBV29-1 and J usage is TRBJ2-7; TRBD2 might be the D (7 bases). The germline gives CDR1 SQVTM, CDR2 ANQGSEA. The V and J ends lost 7 bases and 7 bases respectively, with 20 bases between them. The CDR3 consists of 13 residues. CDR3: CSGRSQGRGEQYF. The CDR3 region has the DNA TGCAGCGGCCGATCCCAGGGGAGGGGAGAGCAGTACTTC.

The V gene is TRBV7-9, the J gene TRBJ1-2; no firm D call. Germline V gene lookup returns CDR1 SEHNR and CDR2 FQNEAQ (reference sequence). The CDR3 totals 15 residues. The V end was cut by 1 base, the J end by 2 bases, with 11 bases between. CDR3 in DNA: TGTGCCAGCAGCTTAGACGGAAGGACCAACTATGGCTACACCTTC. This codes for CASSLDGRTNYGYTF.

This clone was seen more than once but under ten times. CDR3 protein: CSVEVIRQGIVAFF. In DNA, the CDR3 is TGCAGCGTTGAAGTAATACGACAGGGAATCGTCGCTTTCTTT. The chain is built from TRBV29-1 and TRBJ1-1; the match to TRBD1 covers 7 bases. Germline loops: CDR1 SQVTM, CDR2 ANQGSEA. V was pared by 1 base and J by 11 bases, with 13 bases of the junction left unmatched. CDR3 length: 14 residues.

V and J are TRBV30 and TRBJ1-1; no clear D gene. The CDR3 has 13 residues. CDR1 and CDR2 from the germline V gene are GTSNPN and SVGIG (reference sequence). Trimming left V 2 bases short and J 5 bases short, with 12 bases between. The DNA of the CDR3 is TGTGCCTGGAGTTTCAGTGGATGGACTGAAGCTTTCTTT. It translates to CAWSFSGWTEAFF.

This rearrangement joins TRBV7-9 to TRBJ2-7; D remains ambiguous. The CDR3 totals 14 residues. V was clipped by 5 bases and J by 2 bases, with 13 bases between them. CDR1 is SEHNR and CDR2 is FQNEAQ in the germline V gene (reference sequence). In DNA, the CDR3 is TGTGCCAGCAGCGCCGGGCCAGGACCCTACGAGCAGTACTTC. It codes for CASSAGPGPYEQYF.